These 20 T cell receptor beta chains were sequenced from one sample in a study of beta chain features in type 1 diabetes. General observations from the study: Patients with Type 1 diabetes showed moderately but significantly shorter TCRB CDR3s in all four CD4+ subsets.

Their antigens remain unidentified. Since all of the isolated RNA was reverse transcribed, expressed TCRB transcripts were what got sequenced. The repertoire was sequenced with immunoSEQ multiplex PCR; TCRdb's copy has only in-frame clones and lacks some. The repertoire consists of fewer than 400,000 clones, with about a tenth occurring once and the leading ten covering 0.95% to 1.1%. The source material was central memory CD4+ T cells from blood. The receptors were sampled from a young man with type 1 diabetes.

This clone was observed a few times. The V and J genes are TRBV4-3 and TRBJ2-7, with D unclear. The germline V gene has CDR1 LGHNA and CDR2 YSLEER. This CDR3 region has 13 residues. V was shortened by 2 bases and J by 9 bases, with 14 bases between the two germline ends. Written as DNA, the CDR3 is TGCGCCAGCAGCCAACTGGAAGGGTTGGTGCAGTACTTC. Its translation: CASSQLEGLVQYF.

The table lists this clone with many counts. The CDR3 DNA is TGCAGCGCCGGTGGGCAGACAAATGAAAAACTGTTTTTT. It encodes CSAGGQTNEKLFF. The gene calls are TRBV29-1 and TRBJ1-4; no clear D gene. CDR3 length equals 13 residues. Per the germline V gene, CDR1 is SQVTM and CDR2 is ANQGSEA. The ends were cut back, 7 bases at V and 5 bases at J, with 14 bases in the middle.

There are a few counts of this clone. Just one base apart from a much larger clone, this may be a read error. This sequence joins TRBV7-8 and TRBJ2-2, with D perhaps TRBD1 (6 bases). The CDR3 loop spans 14 amino acids. Trimming took 4 bases from V and 1 from J, leaving 7 bases between them. The V gene's germline CDR1 is SGHVS and CDR2 FQNEAQ. The CDR3 is CASSSDRNTGELFF. CDR3 DNA sequence: TGTGCCAGCAGCTCGGACAGGAACACCGGGGAGCTGTTTTTT.

CDR3 DNA: TGTGCCAGCAGCCCAATCCCCTCACCCCTCCACTTT. Protein sequence: CASSPIPSPLHF. V is TRBV7-2 and J is TRBJ1-6; D not resolved. Per germline, CDR1 SGHTA and CDR2 FQGNSA. Trimming pared 5 bases from V and 10 bases from J, leaving 9 bases between. CDR3 size: 12 residues.

V and J are TRBV6-6 and TRBJ2-3, with TRBD2 matching over 9 bases. Germline loops: CDR1 MNHNY, CDR2 SVGAGI (reference sequence). After removal of 6 bases from V and 0 bases from J, the junction contained 1 base not matched to a gene. CDR3 size: 14 residues. Here the CDR3 DNA reads TGTGCCAGCAGGGCGGGGGGGAGCACAGATACGCAGTATTTT. It codes for CASRAGGSTDTQYF.

The chain joins TRBV6-1 to TRBJ1-2; possibly TRBD1 for D (6 bases). The germline V gene encodes CDR1 MNHNS and CDR2 SASEGT. The CDR3 sequence is 13 residues long. V was trimmed by 6 bases and J by 6 bases, leaving 14 bases between them. CDR3 DNA: TGTGCCAGCAGCCTGGGGGGCGCAGATGGCTACACCTTC. Translated, it gives CASSLGGADGYTF.

This clone was counted only a few times. CDR3 loop: CASSLVLVQAGAEDTQYF. The CDR3 nucleotides read TGTGCCAGCAGCTTAGTTTTAGTCCAAGCGGGGGCTGAAGATACGCAGTATTTT. The V call is TRBV11-2, the J call TRBJ2-3, with TRBD2 matching 8 bases. This CDR3 has 18 amino acids. Trimming at V came to 1 base and at J to 5 bases, leaving 14 bases not matched to a gene. The germline V gene has CDR1 SGHAT and CDR2 FQNNGV. Full variable domain (rest looked up from reference TRBV11-2 and TRBJ2-3): EAGVAQSPRYKIIEKRQSVAFWCNPISGHATLYWYQQILGQGPKLLIQFQNNGVVDDSQLPKDRFSAERLKGVDSTLKIQPAKLEDSAVYLCASSLVLVQAGAEDTQYFGPGTRLTVL.

This clone was seen only a few times. The chain couples TRBV2 to TRBJ2-3; D assignment may be TRBD1 or TRBD2 (6 bases each). This CDR3 spans 14 amino acids. Trimming took 5 bases from V and 0 from J, leaving 9 bases between them. The germline V gene has CDR1 SNHLY and CDR2 FYNNEI. CDR3: CASSRGLSTDTQYF. The DNA for the CDR3 is TGTGCCAGCAGTCGGGGGCTTAGCACAGATACGCAGTATTTT.

This clone was detected only a few times. V is TRBV18 and J is TRBJ2-7, with TRBD1 matching 8 bases. The CDR3 length is 15 residues. V lost 3 bases to trimming and J lost 3 bases; unmatched junction nucleotides: 7. The germline gives CDR1 KGHSH, CDR2 LQKENI. For the CDR3, the DNA is TGTGCCAGCTCACCTCGACAGGGGAACCACTACGAGCAGTACTTC. As protein: CASSPRQGNHYEQYF. The full variable domain, its missing parts supplied by reference TRBV18 and TRBJ2-7, is NAGVMQNPRHLVRRRGQEARLRCSPMKGHSHVYWYRQLPEEGLKFMVYLQKENIIDESGMPKERFSAEFPKEGPSILRIQQVVRGDSAAYFCASSPRQGNHYEQYFGPGTRLTVT.

Only a few counts were recorded for this clone. The CDR3 reads CASSNRQAGDEQFF. The CDR3 nucleotides read TGTGCCAGTAGTAACCGACAGGCGGGCGATGAGCAGTTCTTC. The chain uses TRBV19 and TRBJ2-1; D perhaps matches TRBD1 (6 bases). CDR1 and CDR2 (germline): LNHDA, SQIVND (reference sequence). The germline V and J ends were trimmed by 4 bases and 8 bases, with 15 bases remaining between them. The CDR3 length is 14 residues.

V gene TRBV6-6 combines with J gene TRBJ1-3; D not resolved. The V end lost 4 bases, the J end lost 4 bases, and 11 bases lay between the germline ends. The CDR3 runs 14 residues. The germline V gene encodes CDR1 MNHNY and CDR2 SVGAGI (reference sequence). The CDR3 loop reads CASSSQIGGNTIYF. CDR3 nucleotide sequence: TGTGCCAGCAGTTCTCAGATCGGAGGAAACACCATATATTTT.

The chain combines TRBV18 with TRBJ1-5, with D tentatively TRBD1 (5 bases). V lost 4 bases and J lost 6, with 16 bases in between. The CDR3 contains 15 residues. Looked up from germline, CDR1 is KGHSH and CDR2 is LQKENI. The CDR3 sequence: CASSLLKGSGQPQHF. The CDR3, as DNA: TGTGCCAGCTCACTTCTCAAGGGGTCAGGTCAGCCCCAGCATTTT.

This clone was detected only a few times. CDR3 nucleotides: TGTGCCTGGAGTGTACTTGGGGGCTACGAGCAGTACTTC. Protein product: CAWSVLGGYEQYF. The chain recombines TRBV30 with TRBJ2-7; D could derive from TRBD1 or TRBD2 (5 bases each). The V end lost 0 bases, the J end lost 3 bases, and 9 bases lay between the germline ends. This CDR3 region has 13 residues. The germline V gene has CDR1 GTSNPN and CDR2 SVGIG (reference sequence).

This clone was detected only a few times. The gene calls are TRBV7-2 and TRBJ2-2, with 8 bases fitting TRBD2. Germline CDR1 SGHTA, CDR2 FQGNSA. The CDR3 loop spans 14 amino acids. With V trimmed by 1 base and J by 7 bases, 2 bases remained unmatched. The CDR3 region has the DNA TGTGCCAGCAGCTTAGGACTAGCGTTCGGGGAGCTGTTTTTT. This gives the protein CASSLGLAFGELFF.

V is TRBV4-3 and J is TRBJ2-7, with 12 nucleotides matching TRBD2. The CDR3 runs to 17 residues. CDR1 LGHNA and CDR2 YSLEER come from the germline V gene. The J segment lost 5 bases and the V segment lost 0 bases, leaving 8 bases of the junction unmatched. CDR3 region: CASSQDWLAGGFDEQYF. The DNA of the CDR3 is TGCGCCAGCAGCCAAGATTGGCTAGCGGGGGGGTTCGACGAGCAGTACTTC.

The J gene is TRBJ2-3, the V gene TRBV5-1; 7 bases align to TRBD1. The CDR3 length is 14 residues. V lost 4 bases, J lost 4 bases, and 6 bases stayed unmatched. The germline V gene encodes CDR1 SGHRS and CDR2 YFSETQ. The CDR3 DNA follows: TGCGCCAGCAGCCGAGGGGGCGCATCAGATACGCAGTATTTT. Amino acid sequence: CASSRGGASDTQYF.

In its sample, this clone was seen many times. This chain joins TRBV10-3 and TRBJ1-2; D remains ambiguous. This CDR3 has 16 residues. V was clipped by 0 bases and J by 4 bases, with 15 bases between them. Germline CDR1 and CDR2: ENHRY and SYGVKD. The CDR3 DNA sequence: TGTGCCATCAGTGAGTCTGTCGGCCCGTTGGGCTATGGCTACACCTTC. Translating gives CAISESVGPLGYGYTF.

This chain connects TRBV5-4 to TRBJ2-5; 12 bases align to TRBD2. V lost 4 bases, J lost 5 bases, and 9 bases stayed unmatched. Looked up from germline, CDR1 is SGHNT and CDR2 is YYREEE (reference sequence). The CDR3 has 16 residues. CDR3 sequence: CASSVFLAGGRETQYF. In DNA form, the CDR3 reads TGTGCCAGCAGCGTTTTTCTAGCGGGGGGGCGTGAGACCCAGTACTTC.

There are many counts of this clone. This chain links TRBV12-5 with TRBJ2-1; no firm D call. The germline gives CDR1 LGHNT, CDR2 FRNRAP. This CDR3 contains 13 residues. Trimming pared 6 bases from V and 5 bases from J, leaving 11 bases between. CDR3 sequence reads: CASGEAANNEQFF. The CDR3 DNA follows: TGTGCTAGTGGCGAGGCGGCCAACAATGAGCAGTTCTTC.

The sample holds a few counts of this clone. V and J are TRBV30 and TRBJ1-4, with 7 bases aligning to TRBD1. Germline loops: CDR1 GTSNPN, CDR2 SVGIG (reference sequence). This CDR3 is 13 amino acids long. V shed 4 bases, J shed 5 bases, and the junction held 4 bases outside the gene matches. As DNA, the CDR3 is TGTGCCTGGAATCGACAGGGAAATGAAAAACTGTTTTTT. Amino acid sequence: CAWNRQGNEKLFF. The entire variable domain, with the rest obtained from reference TRBV30 and TRBJ1-4, is as follows: SQTIHQWPATLVQPVGSPLSLECTVEGTSNPNLYWYRQAAGRGLQLLFYSVGIGQISSEVPQNLSASRPQDRQFILSSKKLLLSDSGFYLCAWNRQGNEKLFFGSGTQLSVL.